This T cell receptor beta chain was found in a study of blood T cell repertoires in COVID-19. The CDR3 is made up of 13 amino acids. Germline V gene lookup returns CDR1 MDHEN and CDR2 SYDVKM. With 1 base removed from V and 5 bases from J, the gap between germline ends came to 8 bases. Using immunoSEQ multiplex PCR, the repertoire was profiled, and TCRdb retains in-frame clones only, with some absent. The sample holds approximately 70,000 clones; about 87% are singletons and the top ten take approximately 6.8%. V is TRBV28 and J is TRBJ1-2; the D is unclear. Material for sequencing was peripheral blood. This TCR derives from a woman in her 70s with acute or convalescent COVID-19. DNA of the CDR3: TGTGCCAGCAGTTTATTGGCAGGATATGGCTACACCTTC. Its translation is CASSLLAGYGYTF.